A single sample is the source of the 12 T cell receptor beta chains below, sequenced in a study of T-cell reconstitution after alpha-beta-depleted transplantation in children. Construction of the TCRbeta library involved unique molecular identifiers. TCRdb re-derived calls from the PCR reads in MiXCR, one entry per CDR3 protein. The sample lists a few hundred thousand distinct CDR3 sequences, around an eighth occurring once. The material was PBMCs from the stem cell graft donor, obtained from the stem cell graft. All receptors come from a human donor who donated a stem cell graft to a child with combined immunodeficiency.

J is TRBJ2-7 and V is TRBV6-1; D could derive from TRBD1 or TRBD2 (5 bases each). The CDR3 loop spans 16 amino acids. V was pared by 6 bases and J by 1 base, with 19 bases between. Germline-derived CDR1 and CDR2 are MNHNS and SASEGT. The CDR3 DNA reads TGTGCCAGCAGGCCGGGGACCGTAGTTTTTTCCTACGAGCAGTACTTC. Its protein is CASRPGTVVFSYEQYF.

The rearrangement joins TRBV9 to TRBJ2-1; 8 bases are a match to TRBD1. CDR3 length equals 15 residues. Losses at the gene ends were 3 bases for V and 7 bases for J; bases not matched to a gene: 9. CDR1 is SGDLS and CDR2 is YYNGEE in the germline V gene. DNA for the CDR3: TGTGCCAGCAGCGAGACGGGGAACAGGGGGAATGAGCAGTTCTTC. This translates into CASSETGNRGNEQFF.

The chain is built from TRBV6-2 or TRBV6-3 and TRBJ2-7; TRBD2 matches at 8 bases. V lost 5 bases and J lost 2; bases outside the gene matches: 8. CDR1 is MNHEY, CDR2 SVGEGT, per germline. The CDR3 covers 15 residues. For the CDR3, the DNA is TGTGCCAGCAGTGCTCTCGCGGGGGGAACCTACGAGCAGTACTTC. Its translation: CASSALAGGTYEQYF.

The sample holds many counts of this clonotype. The chain combines TRBV20-1 with TRBJ1-6; 7 bases match TRBD1. Germline CDR1 reads DFQATT; CDR2 reads SNEGSKA (reference sequence). CDR3 length equals 13 residues. The V segment lost 4 bases and the J segment 7 bases; nucleotides outside the gene matches: 4. The CDR3 reads CSAKDRTNSPLHF. For the CDR3, the DNA is TGCAGTGCTAAGGACAGGACGAATTCACCCCTCCACTTT.

As concerns this clonotype: A read error may be the cause here, since a much bigger clone is one base away. The chain has TRBV6-4 and TRBJ2-1, with D uncertain. The CDR3 loop spans 16 amino acids. Germline-derived CDR1 and CDR2 are MRHNA and SNTAGT. This CDR3 is CACSPMGRVLYNEQFF. CDR3 nucleotides: TGTGCCTGCAGTCCGATGGGTCGGGTACTCTACAATGAGCAGTTCTTC.

This clonotype was counted a few times. This chain connects TRBV30 to TRBJ2-1; TRBD2 might be the D (6 bases). Germline V gene lookup returns CDR1 GTSNPN and CDR2 SVGIG (reference sequence). The CDR3 spans 13 residues. Trimming left V 3 bases short and J 3 bases short, with 9 bases between. CDR3 region: CAWRSGYYNEQFF. The DNA of the CDR3 is TGTGCCTGGAGGAGCGGGTACTACAATGAGCAGTTCTTC. The full variable domain, completed using reference TRBV30 and TRBJ2-1, is SQTIHQWPATLVQPVGSPLSLECTVEGTSNPNLYWYRQAAGRGLQLLFYSVGIGQISSEVPQNLSASRPQDRQFILSSKKLLLSDSGFYLCAWRSGYYNEQFFGPGTRLTVL.

The rearrangement links TRBV20-1 to TRBJ2-7; 8 bases align to TRBD2. The germline CDR1 and CDR2 sequences are DFQATT and SNEGSKA (reference sequence). CDR3 length: 15 residues. The ends lost 5 bases at V and 1 base at J; junction bases unmatched: 10. CDR3 sequence reads: CSAEGTRGSSYEQYF. The DNA of the CDR3 is TGCAGTGCTGAGGGGACTAGAGGCAGTTCCTACGAGCAGTACTTC.

The chain has TRBV15 and TRBJ2-1, with D perhaps matching TRBD2 (6 bases). The germline CDR1 and CDR2 sequences are LNHNV and YYDKDF (reference sequence). The CDR3 consists of 13 residues. V lost 3 bases and J 10 bases, leaving 13 bases between the germline ends. The chain's CDR3 is CATSRGLRTEQFF. In DNA, the CDR3 is TGTGCCACCAGCAGGGGACTGAGAACCGAGCAGTTCTTC.

This clonotype was observed many times. The chain employs TRBV7-9 and TRBJ1-6; D not resolved. This CDR3 has 14 amino acids. Germline V lookup: CDR1 SEHNR, CDR2 FQNEAQ (reference sequence). With 5 bases removed from V and 10 bases from J, the gap between germline ends came to 15 bases. CDR3 in amino acids: CASSPAGLTSPLHF. The DNA for the CDR3 is TGTGCCAGCAGCCCAGCCGGCCTTACGTCACCCCTCCACTTT.

There are many counts of this clonotype. The gene calls are TRBV4-2 and TRBJ2-2; TRBD1 matches at 8 bases. V dropped 4 bases and J dropped 4; count of bases not matched to a gene: 2. CDR3 length: 14 amino acids. Per germline, CDR1 LGHNA and CDR2 YNFKEQ. CDR3 DNA: TGTGCCAGCAGCCCCACAGGGGGCACCGGGGAGCTGTTTTTT. Translated, it gives CASSPTGGTGELFF.

This clonotype was seen only a few times. The chain couples TRBV20-1 to TRBJ1-3; maybe TRBD1 (5 bases). CDR3 length: 13 residues. Trimming stripped 6 bases from V and 3 bases from J, with 12 bases between. Germline CDR1 reads DFQATT; CDR2 reads SNEGSKA (reference sequence). CDR3 residues: CSALDRIGNTIYF. In DNA, the CDR3 is TGCAGTGCCCTCGACAGAATTGGAAACACCATATATTTT.

This clonotype was picked up a small number of times. The chain combines TRBV29-1 with TRBJ1-2; D is uncertain. With 5 bases removed from V and 4 bases from J, the gap between germline ends came to 5 bases. This CDR3 is built from 10 residues. Germline loops: CDR1 SQVTM, CDR2 ANQGSEA. This CDR3 is CSVRSYGYTF. The CDR3 bases are TGCAGCGTTAGATCCTATGGCTACACCTTC.